This TCR beta chain was documented in a study of blood T cell repertoires in COVID-19. At the level of the study: Acute-phase and convalescent COVID-19 samples originated in the United States, Italy and Spain. PBMCs, B-cell-depleted T cells, or T cells were the source of the cDNA or gDNA that made up the material.

The CDR3 has 19 amino acids. Germline CDR1 and CDR2: LNHDA and SQIVND (reference sequence). V lost 3 bases, J lost 11 bases, and 32 bases lay in between. Profiled with immunoSEQ multiplex PCR; TCRdb holds only in-frame clones, not every one. The sample consists of around 55,000 clones, approximately 90% of them appearing once. The TCR comes from a human donor with active COVID-19. The donor label of this sample is uncertain. Input material: peripheral blood. V is TRBV19 and J is TRBJ2-1, with a weak D call TRBD2 (6 bases). CDR3 region: CASSIFWGRDSGLGGQQFF. In DNA form, the CDR3 reads TGTGCCAGTAGTATCTTTTGGGGCAGGGACTCTGGACTCGGCGGCCAGCAGTTCTTC.